This TCR beta chain was obtained from a study of T cells in Graves' hyperthyroidism and ophthalmopathy. Findings and limits, study-wide: A model using 13 V-J features told ophthalmopathy apart from stable hyperthyroidism. Before onset, by a median of around 6.4 months, the model predicted ophthalmopathy. Within blood appeared most thyroid clonotypes that had expanded above 0.001.

Researchers took RNA transcripts and amplified the TCR beta CDR3 regions from them. The study used the HTBI primer set for a first-round RT-PCR of the TCR CDR3. In TCRdb, the multiplex PCR reads were re-called with MiXCR into one record per CDR3 protein. Among approximately 590,000 distinct CDR3 sequences listed, 35% to 55% were seen once. In regard to this clonotype: The antigen remains unidentified.

Patients aged 18 to 65 with hyperthyroidism were newly diagnosed, with duration under 2 months. The TCR sequence derives from a woman between 18 and 30 years old with Graves' hyperthyroidism. Sequences were obtained from peripheral blood or thyroid tissue (not recorded which).

The CDR3 protein is CRASQGVMTFF. The DNA of the CDR3 is TGCAGGGCCTCACAGGGGGTGATGACTTTCTTT. V is TRBV20-1 and J is TRBJ1-1; TRBD1 agrees at 8 bases. This CDR3 is built from 11 residues. Germline V lookup: CDR1 DFQATT, CDR2 SNEGSKA (reference sequence).